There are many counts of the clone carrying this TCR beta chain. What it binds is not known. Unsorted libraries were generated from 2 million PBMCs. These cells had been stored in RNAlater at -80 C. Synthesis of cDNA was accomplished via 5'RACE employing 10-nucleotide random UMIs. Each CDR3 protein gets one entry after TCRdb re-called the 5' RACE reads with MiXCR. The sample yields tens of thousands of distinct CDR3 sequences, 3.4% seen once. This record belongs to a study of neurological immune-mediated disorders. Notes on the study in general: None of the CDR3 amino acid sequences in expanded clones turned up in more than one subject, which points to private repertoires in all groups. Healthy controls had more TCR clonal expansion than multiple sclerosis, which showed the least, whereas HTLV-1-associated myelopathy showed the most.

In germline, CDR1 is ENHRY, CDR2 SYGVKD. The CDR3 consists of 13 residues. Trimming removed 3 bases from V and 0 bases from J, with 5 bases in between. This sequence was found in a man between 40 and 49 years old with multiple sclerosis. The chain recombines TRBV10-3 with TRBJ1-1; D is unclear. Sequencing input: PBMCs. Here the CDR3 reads CAISDQMNTEAFF. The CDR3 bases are TGTGCCATCAGTGACCAGATGAACACTGAAGCTTTCTTT.